A selection of T cell receptor beta chains follows, all from one sample in a study of beta chain features in type 1 diabetes. Data came from immunoSEQ multiplex PCR; TCRdb stores just in-frame clones and leaves some out. The data show around 400,000 clones, around 12% seen once. The source material was naive CD4+ T cells from blood. These receptors originate from a young man in good health. Both conserved end residues are part of each CDR3. The D gene is left open where the match is weak. Rows give clone size only sometimes, using once, few, many, or a class for an expanded clone.

V,size,J,D,DNA,CDR3
TRBV5-4,once,TRBJ2-5,TRBD2,TGTGCCAGCAGTCGACTAGCGGGGGATTTCCGGGAGACCCAGTACTTC,CASSRLAGDFRETQYF
TRBV4-3,.,TRBJ2-1,TRBD2,TGCGCCAGCAGCCAACAAATCCCGGGACTAGCCTACAATGAGCAGTTCTTC,CASSQQIPGLAYNEQFF
TRBV7-3,.,TRBJ2-5,.,TGTGCCAGCAGCTCCGGACTCTCCCAGACCCAGTACTTC,CASSSGLSQTQYF
TRBV7-3,few,TRBJ1-1,.,TGTGCCAGCAGCTTAAATGGCCTCATGAACACTGAAGCTTTCTTT,CASSLNGLMNTEAFF
TRBV9,few,TRBJ2-3,.,TGTGCCAGCAGCGTAGCGGGGGTCTTTAGCACAGATACGCAGTATTTT,CASSVAGVFSTDTQYF
TRBV27,.,TRBJ2-7,TRBD1,TGTGCCAGCAGTCCGTCCCGGGACAGGGGCGAGCAGTACTTC,CASSPSRDRGEQYF
TRBV25-1,few,TRBJ1-4,.,TGTGCCAGCAGTGAAATGGGAGCAAATGAAAAACTGTTTTTT,CASSEMGANEKLFF
TRBV5-4,.,TRBJ2-5,.,TGTGCCAGCAGCTTCGAGAGGGAAGAGACCCAGTACTTC,CASSFEREETQYF
TRBV7-2,.,TRBJ1-3,.,TGTGCCAGCAGCCCCCACGGGGGAACTGGAAACACCATATATTTT,CASSPHGGTGNTIYF
TRBV4-3,.,TRBJ2-5,TRBD2,TGCGCCAGCAGCCAAGCGGGAGGGAACCAAGAGACCCAGTACTTC,CASSQAGGNQETQYF
TRBV5-4,.,TRBJ1-2,.,TGTGCCAGCAGCTATGGGCGGGGAGCTGGCTACACCTTC,CASSYGRGAGYTF
TRBV5-1,few,TRBJ2-7,TRBD1,TGCGCCAGCAGCCCCCTAGGGACAGGGGGCAACGAGCAGTACTTC,CASSPLGTGGNEQYF
TRBV28,.,TRBJ1-2,TRBD1,TGTGCCAGCAGTTCGACAGGGGGTTATGGCTACACCTTC,CASSSTGGYGYTF
TRBV18,few,TRBJ2-7,TRBD2,TGTGCCAGCTCATCAGCCGGGACTAGCGGGCAATACGAGCAGTACTTC,CASSSAGTSGQYEQYF
TRBV19,few,TRBJ2-1,TRBD2,TGTGCCAGTAGTATCTCCCTCCGGAGCGGGGGAAATGAGCAGTTCTTC,CASSISLRSGGNEQFF
TRBV14,.,TRBJ2-7,TRBD2,TGTGCCAGCAGCGTGGCAGCGGGAGGCCCCTACGAGCAGTACTTC,CASSVAAGGPYEQYF
TRBV29-1,.,TRBJ1-1,TRBD1,TGCAGCGTGACTTCAGGGGGGAACACTGAAGCTTTCTTT,CSVTSGGNTEAFF
TRBV7-9,.,TRBJ1-1,.,TGTGCCAGCAGCCGTACAGAGAACACTGAAGCTTTCTTT,CASSRTENTEAFF
TRBV30,few,TRBJ2-5,.,TGTGCCTGGTCTCGGGGAGTAGAGACCCAGTACTTC,CAWSRGVETQYF
TRBV30,.,TRBJ1-4,.,TGTGCCTGGAGTGTACGGGGGGGTGAAAAACTGTTTTTT,CAWSVRGGEKLFF
TRBV28,.,TRBJ2-6,.,TGTGCCAGCATTCAGGCAAGCTCTGGGGCCAACGTCCTGACTTTC,CASIQASSGANVLTF
TRBV5-1,.,TRBJ2-1,TRBD2,TGCGCCAGCAGCTGGGGACTAGCGAATGAGCAGTTCTTC,CASSWGLANEQFF
TRBV5-4,.,TRBJ2-7,.,TGTGCCAGCAGCCCTGACAGTTCCTACGAGCAGTACTTC,CASSPDSSYEQYF
TRBV19,.,TRBJ2-1,.,TGTGCCAGTAGTATAGGGGGGGAGCGGAGGGCGAATGAGCAGTTCTTC,CASSIGGERRANEQFF
TRBV7-2,.,TRBJ2-5,.,TGTGCCAGCAGCCAGGACAGACAAGAGACCCAGTACTTC,CASSQDRQETQYF
TRBV18,.,TRBJ2-5,.,TGTGCCAGCTCACCACAAGCGGATGGTTCCTCGTACCAAGAGACCCAGTACTTC,CASSPQADGSSYQETQYF